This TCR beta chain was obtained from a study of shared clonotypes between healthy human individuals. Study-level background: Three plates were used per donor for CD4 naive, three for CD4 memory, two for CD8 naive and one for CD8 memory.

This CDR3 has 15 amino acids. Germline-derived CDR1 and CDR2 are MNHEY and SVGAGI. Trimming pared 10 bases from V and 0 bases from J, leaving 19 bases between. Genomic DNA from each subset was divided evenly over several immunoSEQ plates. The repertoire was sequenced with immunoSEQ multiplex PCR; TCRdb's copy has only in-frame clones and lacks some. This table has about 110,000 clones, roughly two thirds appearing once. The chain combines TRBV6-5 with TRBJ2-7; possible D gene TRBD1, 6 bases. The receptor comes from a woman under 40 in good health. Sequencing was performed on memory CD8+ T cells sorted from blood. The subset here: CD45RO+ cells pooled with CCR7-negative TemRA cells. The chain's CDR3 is CATMTPGQSSYEQYF. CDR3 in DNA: TGTGCCACTATGACTCCGGGACAATCCTCCTACGAGCAGTACTTC.